This T cell receptor (beta chain) was identified in a study of cytomegalovirus exposure and HLA in healthy donors. Germline V CDR1 and CDR2: MDHEN, SYDVKM. This CDR3 comprises 15 residues. Primers for the PCR totalled 60 Vbeta and 13 Jbeta. Sequenced by immunoSEQ multiplex PCR; TCRdb stores in-frame clones only, minus some. Among approximately 150,000 clones, around 78% were seen once, and the ten largest hold around 1.6%. The TCR sequence derives from a woman younger than 30 in good health and CMV-seronegative. The sequenced sample was PBMCs. This sequence joins TRBV28 and TRBJ2-5; 9 nucleotides line up with TRBD2. The J call may not be correct, given that the DNA end is closer to TRBJ2-7. The CDR3 sequence is CASSFSPRGLAEQYF. The CDR3 coding sequence is TGTGCCAGCAGTTTTAGCCCGCGGGGACTAGCCGAGCAGTACTTC.